The clone carrying this T cell receptor (beta chain) was counted at least ten times. The antigen is undetermined. This sample is part of a study of neurological immune-mediated disorders. Study-wide results and limits: Private repertoires in all groups were suggested by the absence of shared CDR3 amino acid sequences among expanded clones across subjects. The greatest TCR clonal expansion occurred in HTLV-1-associated myelopathy and the least in multiple sclerosis, which fell below healthy controls.

There are 14 residues in the CDR3. The trim removed 5 bases at V and 2 bases at J, leaving 5 bases unmatched. Per the germline V gene, CDR1 is SGHRS and CDR2 is YFSETQ. The cDNA was produced through 5'RACE with 10-nucleotide random UMIs. A single record per CDR3 protein comes from TCRdb applying MiXCR to the 5' RACE reads. Found here are approximately 50,000 distinct CDR3 sequences, over 9% of them singletons; the top ten hold roughly 5.3%. The chain uses TRBV5-1 and TRBJ2-7, with 9 nucleotides matching TRBD2. The sample comprised PBMCs. This clonotype was sampled from a man between 70 and 80 years old with HTLV-1-associated myelopathy (HAM/TSP). In DNA form, the CDR3 reads TGCGCCAGCAGACCTAGCGGGGCCCCCTACGAGCAGTACTTC. Residues: CASRPSGAPYEQYF.